This T cell receptor (beta chain) was obtained from a study of cytomegalovirus exposure and HLA in healthy donors. The CDR3 has 14 amino acids. Germline assignment: CDR1 MDHEN and CDR2 SYDVKM. After removal of 6 bases from V and 4 bases from J, the junction contained 9 bases not matched to a gene. In its sample, this clone was seen once. Its matching antigen is unknown. Overall study findings and caveats: The investigators catalogued 150 to 200 TCR beta chains as cytomegalovirus-associated.

13 Jbeta primers and 60 Vbeta primers were used for the PCR. Generated by immunoSEQ multiplex PCR, the TCRdb table keeps only in-frame clones and is missing some. Altogether some 130,000 clones are present, approximately 70% being singletons, with the ten largest covering 1.5% to 2%. The receptor was derived from a human donor in good health. This chain joins TRBV28 and TRBJ2-7; 7 bases are a match to TRBD1. Sequenced sample: PBMCs. CDR3 region: CASRPGQHPYEQYF. As DNA, the CDR3 is TGTGCCAGCAGGCCGGGACAGCATCCTTACGAGCAGTACTTC.